These 17 T cell receptor beta chains were sequenced from one sample in a study of shared clonotypes between healthy human individuals. Assay: immunoSEQ multiplex PCR; the TCRdb copy retains only in-frame clones and omits some. This sample has 500,000 to 550,000 clones, with around 95% found just once. Sequencing was done on a sample of naive CD4+ T cells sorted from blood. Subset denoted: CD45RA+ positively selected. The source of these receptors is a woman aged 30 to 39 in good health.

This clone is a singleton in its sample. The chain carries TRBV29-1 and TRBJ2-3; 12 bases fit TRBD2. Germline loops: CDR1 SQVTM, CDR2 ANQGSEA. Trimming cost V 1 base and J 3 bases; bases outside gene matches: 5. The CDR3 loop spans 16 amino acids. CDR3 sequence: CSVEGQLAGGTDTQYF. The DNA of the CDR3 is TGCAGCGTTGAAGGTCAACTAGCGGGAGGAACAGATACGCAGTATTTT.

The chain recombines TRBV19 with TRBJ2-7; D not certain. The CDR3 is 9 amino acids. Germline V gene sequence: CDR1 LNHDA, CDR2 SQIVND (reference sequence). Between the trimmed V and J ends, which lost 7 bases and 5 bases, there was a span of 3 bases. CDR3: CASTHEQYF. The CDR3 region has the DNA TGTGCCAGTACCCACGAGCAGTACTTC.

This chain uses TRBV5-1 with TRBJ2-1; 9 bases align to TRBD2. The CDR3 totals 17 residues. Losses at the gene ends were 1 base for V and 8 bases for J; bases not matched to a gene: 13. From germline, CDR1 is SGHRS and CDR2 YFSETQ. The DNA of the CDR3 is TGCGCCAGCAGCTTGAGGGCGGGGTTAGCGGGAGAGGATGAGCAGTTCTTC. Protein sequence: CASSLRAGLAGEDEQFF.

The V call is TRBV7-8, the J call TRBJ1-5; D call uncertain. In germline, CDR1 is SGHVS, CDR2 FQNEAQ. The CDR3 runs to 15 residues. Trimming cost V 0 bases and J 0 bases, with 6 bases left between them. Here the CDR3 reads CASSLATYSNQPQHF. CDR3 sequence (DNA): TGTGCCAGCAGCTTAGCCACCTATAGCAATCAGCCCCAGCATTTT.

The genes are TRBV7-3 and TRBJ2-7; tentatively, D is TRBD2 (5 bases). Per germline, CDR1 SGHTA and CDR2 FQGTGA. The CDR3 is made up of 16 amino acids. Trimming shortened V by 5 bases and J by 3 bases, and 20 bases separated the two germline ends. The CDR3 DNA follows: TGTGCCAGCAGCCGAACCCCCGGAGCGGCCGTCTACGAGCAGTACTTC. Translation gives CASSRTPGAAVYEQYF.

J is TRBJ2-1 and V is TRBV6-6; 7 bases match TRBD2. CDR1 MNHNY and CDR2 SVGAGI come from the germline V gene (reference sequence). The CDR3 runs to 15 residues. The trim removed 4 bases at V and 7 bases at J, leaving 10 bases unmatched. The CDR3 bases are TGTGCCAGCAGTTGGGACGGGAGGATTGGGAATGAGCAGTTCTTC. This sequence encodes CASSWDGRIGNEQFF.

The V call is TRBV11-2, the J call TRBJ1-2, with TRBD1 as a possible D gene (6 bases). There are 15 residues in the CDR3. The V gene's germline CDR1 is SGHAT and CDR2 FQNNGV. The ends were cut back, 5 bases at V and 11 bases at J, with 24 bases in the middle. CDR3: CASSKISGAPIGYTF. The CDR3 bases are TGTGCCAGCAGCAAGATCTCGGGGGCTCCTATAGGGTACACCTTC. Full variable domain (rest looked up from reference TRBV11-2 and TRBJ1-2): EAGVAQSPRYKIIEKRQSVAFWCNPISGHATLYWYQQILGQGPKLLIQFQNNGVVDDSQLPKDRFSAERLKGVDSTLKIQPAKLEDSAVYLCASSKISGAPIGYTFGSGTRLTVV.

Here the CDR3 DNA reads TGTGCCAGCAGTGCCAGACAGGGGGGGAACACTGAAGCTTTCTTT. Translation gives CASSARQGGNTEAFF. The chain employs TRBV6-4 and TRBJ1-1, with 9 positions matching TRBD1. CDR1 and CDR2 from the germline V gene are MRHNA and SNTAGT. Trimming at V came to 4 bases and at J to 1 base, leaving 4 bases not matched to a gene. This CDR3 comprises 15 residues.

DNA for the CDR3: TGTGCCAGCAGTTTAAGAGGGGGCGCGGGCAATCAGCCCCAGCATTTT. Protein sequence: CASSLRGGAGNQPQHF. V usage is TRBV27 and J usage is TRBJ1-5; 7 positions agree with TRBD1. CDR1 is MNHEY and CDR2 is SMNVEV in the germline V gene (reference sequence). Unmatched junction bases numbered 6, after V lost 2 bases and J lost 2 bases. The CDR3 consists of 16 residues.

This clone was seen a single time. The rearrangement joins TRBV2 to TRBJ2-7, with unresolved D. The CDR3 loop spans 13 amino acids. Trimming removed 5 bases from V and 3 bases from J, with 11 bases in between. Germline V gene data show CDR1 as SNHLY and CDR2 as FYNNEI. CDR3 nucleotide sequence: TGTGCCAGCAGTCCAGACTGGGTCTACGAGCAGTACTTC. It codes for CASSPDWVYEQYF.

The chain has TRBV5-6 and TRBJ2-1, with 15 bases identical to TRBD2. J gave up 9 bases and V 4 bases, and 11 bases lay outside the gene matches. Germline values: CDR1 SGHDT, CDR2 YYEEEE. The CDR3 contains 17 residues. The CDR3 nucleotides read TGTGCCAGCAGCCCCCCCCGGACTAGCGGGAGGGCCGCTGAGCAGTTCTTC. This translates into CASSPPRTSGRAAEQFF.

A note on this clone: This CDR3 is also generated by other DNA sequences in the sample. The chain carries TRBV4-1 and TRBJ2-7; 7 bases map to TRBD1. This CDR3 comprises 15 residues. Germline V gene data show CDR1 as MGHRA and CDR2 as YSYEKL. The V and J ends lost 2 bases and 3 bases, in that order; junction bases with no gene match: 7. The CDR3 DNA is TGCGCCAGCAGCCAACCAGGGTCAGGGGGCTACGAGCAGTACTTC. Amino acids: CASSQPGSGGYEQYF.

This chain links TRBV5-8 with TRBJ1-5; D unresolved. CDR1 is SGHTS, CDR2 YDEGEE, per germline. The V end was cut by 4 bases, the J end by 1 base, with 18 bases between. The CDR3 extends over 17 amino acids. The CDR3 region is CASSRLKGTGSNQPQHF. CDR3 nucleotide sequence: TGTGCCAGCAGCCGACTGAAAGGTACCGGGAGCAATCAGCCCCAGCATTTT. The variable domain in full, completed from reference TRBV5-8 and TRBJ1-5, reads EAGVTQSPTHLIKTRGQQATLRCSPISGHTSVYWYQQALGLGLQFLLWYDEGEERNRGNFPPRFSGRQFPNYSSELNVNALELEDSALYLCASSRLKGTGSNQPQHFGDGTRLSIL.

This chain links TRBV27 with TRBJ2-1; D gene uncertain. CDR1 is MNHEY, CDR2 SMNVEV, per germline (reference sequence). The V and J ends lost 3 bases and 11 bases respectively, with 14 bases between them. The CDR3 covers 13 residues. The DNA of the CDR3 is TGTGCCAGCAGTTTGTTTCCAGCGTATCAGCAGTTCTTC. Its protein product is CASSLFPAYQQFF.

This rearrangement joins TRBV7-9 to TRBJ1-5; 9 bases fit TRBD1. The CDR3 runs 16 residues. The junction had 7 bases not matched to a gene; V was cut back by 1 base and J by 6 bases. Germline V CDR1 and CDR2: SEHNR, FQNEAQ (reference sequence). The CDR3 region is CASSLVGQGFGQPQHF. The DNA for the CDR3 is TGTGCCAGCAGCTTAGTGGGACAGGGATTCGGTCAGCCCCAGCATTTT.

This sequence joins TRBV2 and TRBJ1-5; 8 bases are a match to TRBD1. From germline, CDR1 is SNHLY and CDR2 FYNNEI. J lost 5 bases, V lost 6 bases, and 3 bases had no gene match. The CDR3 consists of 13 residues. CDR3 in amino acids: CASSDRGDQPQHF. The CDR3 DNA follows: TGTGCCAGCAGCGACAGGGGTGATCAGCCCCAGCATTTT.

CDR3 loop: CASSQEREGFYNEQFF. CDR3 in DNA: TGTGCCAGCTCACAAGAGCGGGAGGGGTTTTACAATGAGCAGTTCTTC. The V call is TRBV18, the J call TRBJ2-1, with TRBD2 identical over 10 bases. The CDR3 totals 16 residues. CDR1 and CDR2 (germline): KGHSH, LQKENI. The junction had 7 bases not matched to a gene; V was cut back by 4 bases and J by 4 bases.